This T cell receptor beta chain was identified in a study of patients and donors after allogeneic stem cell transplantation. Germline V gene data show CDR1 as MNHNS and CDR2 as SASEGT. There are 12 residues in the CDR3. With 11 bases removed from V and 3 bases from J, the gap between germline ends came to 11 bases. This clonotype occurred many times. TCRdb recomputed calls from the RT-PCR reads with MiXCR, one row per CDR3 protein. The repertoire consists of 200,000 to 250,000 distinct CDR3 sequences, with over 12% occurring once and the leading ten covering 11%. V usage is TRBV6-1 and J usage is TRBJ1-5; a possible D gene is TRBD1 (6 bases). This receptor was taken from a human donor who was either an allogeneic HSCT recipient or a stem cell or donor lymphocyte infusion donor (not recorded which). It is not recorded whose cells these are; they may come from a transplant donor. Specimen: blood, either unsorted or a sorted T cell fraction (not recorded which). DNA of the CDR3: TGTGCCGTAACAGGGCTCAATCAGCCCCAGCATTTT. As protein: CAVTGLNQPQHF.